This T cell receptor beta chain originates from a study of T cells in Graves' hyperthyroidism and ophthalmopathy. Any patient presenting with uncontrolled infection, other autoimmune disease, pregnancy or lactation was left out. Trimming took 1 base from V and 3 from J; bases not matched to a gene: 5. The CDR3 sequence is 15 residues long. In germline, CDR1 is LNHDA, CDR2 SQIVND (reference sequence). There were TCR beta CDR3 regions amplified from RNA transcripts. First-round RT-PCR targeting the TCR CDR3 was performed with the HTBI primer set. In TCRdb, the multiplex PCR reads were re-called with MiXCR into one record per CDR3 protein. The sample contains roughly 570,000 distinct CDR3 sequences, more than 45% of which appear only once.

This sequence originates from a woman aged 18-29 years with Graves' hyperthyroidism. The sequenced sample consisted of peripheral blood or thyroid tissue (not recorded which). The chain links TRBV19 to TRBJ2-5, with TRBD2 matching over 7 bases. The CDR3 coding sequence is TGTGCCAGTAGTATAGGGGGGGGTTGGGAAGAGACCCAGTACTTC. Its translation is CASSIGGGWEETQYF.